These T cell receptor beta chains were read from a single sample in a study of T cell repertoires in cytomegalovirus infection. TCRdb used MiXCR to reprocess the reads, holding one entry per CDR3 protein. This repertoire shows about 310,000 distinct CDR3 sequences, 9.6% found once; its top ten account for about 2.3%. Input material: PBMCs. These receptors originate from a human donor in good health (CMV status not recorded). Some clones in this sample may be carry-over from other donors' samples. The conserved cysteine and the conserved F or W are not part of the CDR3 here. The D gene is left open where the match is weak.

CDR3 length,V gene,D gene,CDR3 protein
14,TRBV5-1,TRBD1,ASGLPSGGGRTEAF
11,TRBV28,NA,ASSLFLGNTQY
13,TRBV5-4,NA,ASSLMGGRQETQY
10,TRBV6-1,NA,ATHQGRTEAF
13,TRBV6-2/TRBV6-3,TRBD1,ASIDRGISNQPQH
10,TRBV5-1,NA,ASSLPKGRQY
8,TRBV29-1,NA,SSVGTEAF
11,TRBV7-2,NA,ASSLTPNNEQF
10,TRBV29-1,NA,SSLTGGSEAF
14,TRBV20-1,NA,SARPSGGFSNQPQH
15,TRBV23-1,NA,ASSQSCGAWGDQPQH
13,TRBV14,NA,ASSQEFHANTEAF
11,TRBV5-4,NA,ASSFRGYDEQF
14,TRBV12-3/TRBV12-4,NA,ASSSAMSELNQPQH
11,TRBV2,NA,ASVEGLGEKLF
13,TRBV5-5,TRBD1,ASSYRDRVYNEQF
15,TRBV20-1,NA,SVPRRGNGGPNYGYT
11,TRBV5-1,TRBD2,ASRSGGYNEQF
11,TRBV20-1,NA,SASMPSYNEQF
10,TRBV7-9,NA,ASSRSNEKLF
11,TRBV28,NA,ASRRTENQPQH
12,TRBV2,NA,ASRTRGGNTEAF
13,TRBV12-3/TRBV12-4,NA,ASSLRSGRETEAF
13,TRBV5-1,NA,ASSLDGVVHNEQF
14,TRBV5-1,NA,ASSLSRGATTGELF
13,TRBV20-1,TRBD1,SAGQGVGQRDTQY
12,TRBV27,TRBD2,ASSPSWAGDEQF
13,TRBV15,TRBD2,ATSISGGGHYEQY
12,TRBV19,NA,ASSSPGRSYGYT
15,TRBV20-1,TRBD2,SARDLGLAGGFYEQY
12,TRBV12-3/TRBV12-4,TRBD1,ASSFRTGGEKLF
11,TRBV20-1,NA,SARLGQSYEQF
13,TRBV20-1,NA,SAREDPPGEETQY
10,TRBV7-8,NA,ASSSPTGELF
15,TRBV18,NA,ASSPTLGGPGGNIQY
12,TRBV4-2,NA,ASSQDALNYGYT
13,TRBV6-1,NA,ARREGGTSTDTQY
13,TRBV6-4,TRBD1,ASSETGGSTDTQY
10,TRBV28,NA,ASSLARTEAF
11,TRBV6-6,TRBD1,ASSTGDGNTIY
14,TRBV9,TRBD1,ASSVGDRHPNTEAF
12,TRBV9,TRBD2,ASSVAGGSGTQY
11,TRBV10-2,TRBD1,ASRDRGGSEAF
14,TRBV5-4,NA,ASSLLGGGQSYEQY
14,TRBV29-1,TRBD2,SVGRLSGAPTGELF
12,TRBV20-1,NA,SARDWGRIAEAF
14,TRBV6-6,NA,ASSYSIRLLVTEAF
13,TRBV15,NA,ATSRGATVTCEQY
10,TRBV7-2,NA,ASSLDVGGYT
11,TRBV7-7,TRBD1,ASSLGQGYEQF
15,TRBV12-3/TRBV12-4,NA,ASSLALTEPSYNEQF